This T cell receptor (beta chain) was identified during a study of T-cell memory formation after mild COVID-19. With regard to this clonotype: Its antigen is not known.

Study findings and constraints: Among contracting clones, CD4+ were mainly CM/EM and CD8+ enriched in EMRA.

Trimming took off 5 bases at V and 8 bases at J, with 21 bases between the two ends. Germline V gene lookup returns CDR1 PRHDT and CDR2 FYEKMQ (reference sequence). The CDR3 totals 16 residues. Constant-segment primers were used for 5'RACE, and the resulting TCR alpha and TCR beta cDNA libraries carried sample barcodes and UMIs. TCRdb used MiXCR to reprocess the 5' RACE reads, holding one entry per CDR3 protein. The sample lists more than 80,000 distinct CDR3 sequences; 15% to 20% were seen once. The sequence was collected from an adult woman who had mild COVID-19 (a few samples of this study predate the infection). Cell type and time point are not known. The J gene is TRBJ1-4, the V gene TRBV13; D unclear. The sample consisted of PBMCs or a T cell subset sorted from them (not recorded which). The CDR3 here is CASSRLDLLEGEKLFF. In nucleotides, the CDR3 is TGTGCCAGCAGCCGTTTGGACCTCTTGGAAGGGGAAAAACTGTTTTTT.